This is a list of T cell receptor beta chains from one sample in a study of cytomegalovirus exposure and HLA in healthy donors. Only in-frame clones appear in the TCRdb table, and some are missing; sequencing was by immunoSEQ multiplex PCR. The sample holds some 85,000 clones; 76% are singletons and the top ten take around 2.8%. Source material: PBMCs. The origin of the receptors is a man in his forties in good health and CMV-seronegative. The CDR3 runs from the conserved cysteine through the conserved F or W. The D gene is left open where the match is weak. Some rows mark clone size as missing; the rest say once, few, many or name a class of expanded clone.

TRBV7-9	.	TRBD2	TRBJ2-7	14	TGTGCCAGCAGCCCTAGAGTGGGAGGGGACGAGCAGTACTTC	CASSPRVGGDEQYF
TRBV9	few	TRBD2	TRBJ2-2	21	TGTGCCAGCAGCTCAACAAGGACCGGGGTAGCGGGGTCCCTGAACACCGGGGAGCTGTTTTTT	CASSSTRTGVAGSLNTGELFF
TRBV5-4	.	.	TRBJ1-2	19	TGTGCCAGCAGACACTTTACTGGGGGGGCAGCGGAGCCCTCCTATGGCTACACCTTC	CASRHFTGGAAEPSYGYTF
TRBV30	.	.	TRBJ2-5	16	TGTGCCTGGAGTGTGCCGGGACTCTTTCTCCAAGAGACCCAGTACTTC	CAWSVPGLFLQETQYF
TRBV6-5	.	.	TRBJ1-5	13	TGTGCCAGCAGTTACACAGGCGCTCAGCCCCAGCATTTT	CASSYTGAQPQHF
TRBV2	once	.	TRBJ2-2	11	TGTGCCAGCACAGGCCTGAGGGAGCTGTTTTTT	CASTGLRELFF
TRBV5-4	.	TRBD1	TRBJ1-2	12	TGTGCCAGCAGCACCGGGACAGTGGCGTACACCTTC	CASSTGTVAYTF
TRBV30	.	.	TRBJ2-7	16	TGTGCCTGGAGGGGGACTTACACGAGCCCCGCGGGGGAGCAGTACTTC	CAWRGTYTSPAGEQYF
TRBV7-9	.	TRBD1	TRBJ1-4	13	TGTTCCAGCCGTGACAGGGGTGGTGAAAAACTGTTTTTT	CSSRDRGGEKLFF
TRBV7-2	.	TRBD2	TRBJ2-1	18	TGTGCCAGCAGCTTAGGGCTAGCGGGGGCCCACTCCTACAATGAGCAGTTCTTC	CASSLGLAGAHSYNEQFF
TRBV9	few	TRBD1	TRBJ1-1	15	TGTGCCAGCAGCCCAGGACAGGGACCGAACACTGAAGCTTTCTTT	CASSPGQGPNTEAFF
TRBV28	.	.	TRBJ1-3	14	TGTGCCAGCAGGGGACAACCCTCGGGAAACACCATATATTTT	CASRGQPSGNTIYF
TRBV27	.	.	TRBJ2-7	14	TGTGCCAGTAAATCCCGACAGGTGTACTACGAGCAGTACTTC	CASKSRQVYYEQYF
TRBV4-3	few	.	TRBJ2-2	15	TGCGCCAGCAGTCAGCAGGGGATGGTAACCGGGGAGCTGTTTTTT	CASSQQGMVTGELFF
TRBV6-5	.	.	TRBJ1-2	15	TGTGCCAGCAGTTACAACGGAGGACGGAGCTATGGCTACACCTTC	CASSYNGGRSYGYTF
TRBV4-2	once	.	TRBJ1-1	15	TGTGCCAGCAGCCTACTTGACCGCGGGCACACTGAAGCTTTCTTT	CASSLLDRGHTEAFF
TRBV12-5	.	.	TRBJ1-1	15	TGTGCTAGGGACCGGGGGGGGAGGGGTGACACTGAAGCTTTCTTT	CARDRGGRGDTEAFF
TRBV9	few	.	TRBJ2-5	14	TGTGCCAGCAGCGCCCGTCCGTACCAAGAGACCCAGTACTTC	CASSARPYQETQYF
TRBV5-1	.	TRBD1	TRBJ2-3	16	TGCGCCAGCACCCGGAGGACAGGGGGCGACACAGATACGCAGTATTTT	CASTRRTGGDTDTQYF
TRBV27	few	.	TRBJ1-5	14	TGTGCCAGCAGTTTATCAGGGAGAGGTCAGCCCCAGCATTTT	CASSLSGRGQPQHF
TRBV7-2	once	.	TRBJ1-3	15	TGTGCCAGCAGGGGGGACTTAGTCTCTGGAAACACCATATATTTT	CASRGDLVSGNTIYF
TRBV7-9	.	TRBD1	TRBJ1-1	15	TGTGCCAGCAGTAATGACAGGGGCTGGAGGACTGAAGCTTTCTTT	CASSNDRGWRTEAFF
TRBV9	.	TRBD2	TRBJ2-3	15	TGTGCCAGCAGCGAGGGACTAGCGGGGGCAGATACGCAGTATTTT	CASSEGLAGADTQYF
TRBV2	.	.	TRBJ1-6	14	TGTGCCACCAGGTCGGACACTTCTAATTCACCCCTCCACTTT	CATRSDTSNSPLHF
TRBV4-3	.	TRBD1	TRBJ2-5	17	TGCGCCAGCAGCCAAGATCGAGCCAGGGGGCTGGGGGAGACCCAGTACTTC	CASSQDRARGLGETQYF
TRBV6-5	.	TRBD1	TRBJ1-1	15	TGTGCCAGCACAAACAGGGGCCCGCCGAACACTGAAGCTTTCTTT	CASTNRGPPNTEAFF
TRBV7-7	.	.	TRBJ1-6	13	TGTGCCAGCCGCGGGGCCGGGGATTCACCCCTCCACTTT	CASRGAGDSPLHF
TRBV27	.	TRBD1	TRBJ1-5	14	TGTGCCAGCAGTGGACAGGGGGCACATCAGCCCCAGCATTTT	CASSGQGAHQPQHF
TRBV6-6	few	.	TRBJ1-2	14	TGTGCCAGCACCCGAGACAGTACTAACTATGGCTACACCTTC	CASTRDSTNYGYTF
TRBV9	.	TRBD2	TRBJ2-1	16	TGTGCCAGCAGCGGGACTAGCGGGGTTCGGGTGGATGAGCAGTTCTTC	CASSGTSGVRVDEQFF
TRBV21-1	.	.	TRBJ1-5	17	TGTGCCAGCAGCAAAGCCGGGGAGGCCGAGTTCTATCAGCCCCAGCATTTT	CASSKAGEAEFYQPQHF